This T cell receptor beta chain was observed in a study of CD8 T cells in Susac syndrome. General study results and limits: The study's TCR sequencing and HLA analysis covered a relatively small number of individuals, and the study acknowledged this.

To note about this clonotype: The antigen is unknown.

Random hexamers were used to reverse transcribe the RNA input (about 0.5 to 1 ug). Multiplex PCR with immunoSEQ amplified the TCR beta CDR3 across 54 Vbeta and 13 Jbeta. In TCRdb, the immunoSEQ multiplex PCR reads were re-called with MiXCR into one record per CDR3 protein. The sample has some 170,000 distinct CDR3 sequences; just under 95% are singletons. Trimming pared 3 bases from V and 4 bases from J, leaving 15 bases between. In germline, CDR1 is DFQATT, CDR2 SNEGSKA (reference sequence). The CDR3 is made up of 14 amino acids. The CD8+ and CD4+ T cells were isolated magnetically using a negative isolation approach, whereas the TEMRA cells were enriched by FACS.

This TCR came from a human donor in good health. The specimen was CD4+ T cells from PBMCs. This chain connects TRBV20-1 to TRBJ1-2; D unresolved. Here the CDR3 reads CSASRTGLSYGYTF. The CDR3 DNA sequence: TGCAGTGCTAGTCGAACGGGCCTCAGCTATGGCTACACCTTC.